A single sample is the source of the 11 T cell receptor beta chains below, sequenced in a study of blood T cell repertoires in COVID-19. The data were produced by immunoSEQ multiplex PCR, yet TCRdb's version contains in-frame clones alone and is incomplete. The sample includes about 72,000 clones, about 80% of them seen just once. Sequenced: peripheral blood. The receptors originated from a human donor in a cohort sampled during active COVID-19.

This chain connects TRBV12-3 or TRBV12-4 to TRBJ2-1, with D perhaps matching TRBD1 (5 bases). CDR3 length: 13 residues. Deletions cut 5 bases from V and 9 bases from J, with 14 bases between. DNA of the CDR3: TGTGCCAGCAGTCCCACCTCAAGGGGTGAGCAGTTCTTC. Its protein is CASSPTSRGEQFF.

The rearrangement joins TRBV5-4 to TRBJ2-3; 7 nucleotides line up with TRBD2. The germline CDR1 and CDR2 sequences are SGHNT and YYREEE (reference sequence). Losses at the gene ends were 0 bases for V and 1 base for J; bases not matched to a gene: 2. The CDR3 runs to 15 residues. The CDR3 region has the DNA TGTGCCAGCAGCTTGGCTGGGGGGGGCACAGATACGCAGTATTTT. It yields the protein CASSLAGGGTDTQYF.

Remarks on this clone: One junction end does not reproduce the germline sequence, and a read error may be involved. V usage is TRBV7-7 and J usage is TRBJ2-5; possible D gene TRBD2, 6 bases. The CDR3 totals 15 residues. Germline V gene data show CDR1 as SSHAT and CDR2 as FNYEAQ (reference sequence). CDR3 residues: CASSPQGVAGGTQYF. DNA of the CDR3: TGTGCTAGCAGTCCCCAAGGGGTAGCCGGGGGGACCCAGTACTTC.

This clone came up once. The chain has TRBV19 and TRBJ1-3; D gene unclear. V lost 8 bases, J lost 4 bases, and 9 bases lay in between. The CDR3 consists of 12 residues. In germline, CDR1 is LNHDA, CDR2 SQIVND (reference sequence). CDR3 DNA sequence: TGTGCCAGTGGAGTTCGCGGAAACACCATATATTTT. Translated, it gives CASGVRGNTIYF.

The chain employs TRBV9 and TRBJ1-4, with D possibly TRBD1 on 5 matching bases. The germline V gene has CDR1 SGDLS and CDR2 YYNGEE. Trimming took 0 bases from V and 8 from J, leaving 17 bases between them. This CDR3 is built from 16 residues. The CDR3 reads CASSVGATDFLEKLFF. As DNA, the CDR3 is TGTGCCAGCAGCGTAGGAGCGACAGACTTCTTGGAAAAACTGTTTTTT.

The gene calls are TRBV3-1 (or the pseudogene TRBV3-2) and TRBJ1-2; maybe TRBD1 (6 bases). Germline V gene sequence: CDR1 LGHDT, CDR2 YNNKEL (reference sequence). Trimming shortened V by 6 bases and J by 5 bases, and 22 bases separated the two germline ends. CDR3 length equals 16 residues. CDR3 region: CASSQKGLGAYYGYTF. Here the CDR3 DNA reads TGTGCCAGCAGTCAAAAGGGCTTGGGGGCTTATTATGGCTACACCTTC.

Only a few counts were recorded for this clone. The chain links TRBV7-2 to TRBJ1-6, with 10 bases matching TRBD1. Germline V gene lookup returns CDR1 SGHTA and CDR2 FQGNSA. The CDR3 is made up of 15 amino acids. V was pared by 5 bases and J by 10 bases, with 8 bases of the junction left unmatched. The CDR3 reads CASSRGADRGSPLHF. Here the CDR3 DNA reads TGTGCCAGCAGCCGGGGCGCGGACAGGGGGTCACCCCTCCACTTT.

This chain links TRBV5-1 with TRBJ2-1; D call uncertain. Germline V gives CDR1 SGHRS, CDR2 YFSETQ. The CDR3 consists of 16 residues. Trimming took 0 bases from V and 0 from J, leaving 10 bases between them. The CDR3 region has the DNA TGCGCCAGCAGCTTGGACTCGCCCGCCTCCTACAATGAGCAGTTCTTC. Its translation is CASSLDSPASYNEQFF.

The J gene is TRBJ1-5, the V gene TRBV19; D is unresolved. The ends were cut back, 2 bases at V and 7 bases at J, with 9 bases in the middle. The germline V gene has CDR1 LNHDA and CDR2 SQIVND (reference sequence). The CDR3 contains 13 residues. The CDR3 coding sequence is TGTGCCAGTAGTATACGGACGGGGCAGCCCCAGCATTTT. The encoded protein is CASSIRTGQPQHF.

V usage is TRBV15 and J usage is TRBJ2-6, with D possibly being TRBD1 (6 bases). CDR1 and CDR2 (germline): LNHNV, YYDKDF (reference sequence). Trimming took off 5 bases at V and 0 bases at J, with 8 bases between the two ends. The CDR3 consists of 15 residues. The CDR3 DNA reads as TGTGCCACCAGCGGACAGTACTCTGGGGCCAACGTCCTGACTTTC. It specifies CATSGQYSGANVLTF. The full variable domain, its missing parts supplied by reference TRBV15 and TRBJ2-6, is DAMVIQNPRYQVTQFGKPVTLSCSQTLNHNVMYWYQQKSSQAPKLLFHYYDKDFNNEADTPDNFQSRRPNTSFCFLDIRSPGLGDTAMYLCATSGQYSGANVLTFGAGSRLTVL.

The CDR3 region is CASSQTQGGTPLHF. The CDR3 DNA reads TGTGCCAGCAGCCAGACTCAGGGTGGGACACCCCTCCACTTT. The chain recombines TRBV7-6 with TRBJ1-6; TRBD1 might be the D (5 bases). Germline V gene data show CDR1 as SGHVS and CDR2 as FNYEAQ. V was cut by 5 bases and J by 11 bases, with 16 bases left in between. CDR3 size: 14 residues.